This T cell receptor (beta chain) was found in a study of cytomegalovirus exposure and HLA in healthy donors. Germline assignment: CDR1 MNHEY and CDR2 SMNVEV (reference sequence). The CDR3 is 15 amino acids. The germline V and J ends were trimmed by 2 bases and 4 bases, with 12 bases remaining between them. At sampling all donors were nominally healthy, likely with unrecorded immune exposures. 60 Vbeta and 13 Jbeta primers were used in PCR. Sequencing was performed with immunoSEQ multiplex PCR; in TCRdb, only in-frame clones are kept and a portion is missing. Of 160,000 or so clones in the sample, around four fifths were seen once. To note about this clone: Its antigen remains unknown.

Study-wide results and caveats: In vitro assays verified that a few CMV-associated chains recognized CMV antigens specifically. In a later analysis, donors in an Asian-associated ancestry cluster reportedly had fewer N-insertions in productive TCRs than the cohort mean. Researchers counted over 150 TCR beta chains as cytomegalovirus-associated.

The chain has TRBV27 and TRBJ2-1; maybe TRBD1 (5 bases). This TCR came from a woman aged 45-65 years in good health and CMV-seronegative. Specimen: PBMCs. Written as DNA, the CDR3 is TGTGCCAGCAGTTTAGGCAGGGTGAGGTACAATGAGCAGTTCTTC. Protein: CASSLGRVRYNEQFF.